The clone carrying this TCR beta chain showed up many times. What it binds is not known. This sample stems from a study of cytotoxic CD8 clonotypes in ibrutinib-treated CLL. For the study at large: The subjects consisted of roughly 12 relapsed/refractory and about 14 treatment-naive individuals, with 17 IGHV unmutated. Among the samples, the mean was roughly 260,000 productive templates and roughly 96,000 productive rearrangements.

CDR3 length: 12 amino acids. Germline CDR1 reads SGHRS; CDR2 reads YFSETQ. Trimming pared 0 bases from V and 8 bases from J, leaving 8 bases between. The study, taken as a whole, reports: Public clonotypes were rare and shrank or held steady on treatment. Clonality showed a rise at ibrutinib response that reversed toward baseline at progression.

Assay: immunoSEQ multiplex PCR; the TCRdb copy retains only in-frame clones and omits some. The sample records approximately 150,000 clones, approximately 80% being singletons. The sequencing used PBMCs, collected after 12 months of ibrutinib treatment. This TCR was sampled from a human donor with chronic lymphocytic leukemia. J is TRBJ1-1 and V is TRBV5-1, with D uncertain. CDR3 bases: TGCGCCAGCAGCTTGGCCGGAGGAGAAGCTTTCTTT. It yields the protein CASSLAGGEAFF.